The rows below give T cell receptor beta chains drawn from one sample of a study of T cell changes during pregnancy in multiple sclerosis. Measured with immunoSEQ multiplex PCR; TCRdb has only the in-frame clones, and not every one. The table shows some 79,000 clones, with 90% to 95% occurring only once. The input for sequencing was CD4+ T cells from peripheral blood mononuclear cells, taken in the second trimester of pregnancy. The receptors were gathered from a female donor with multiple sclerosis, enrolled in a pregnancy study. The CDR3 runs from the conserved cysteine through the conserved F or W. A D gene is named only where the DNA matches it firmly.

TRBD2	TRBV6-5	16	TRBJ2-2	CASSYLAVTNTGELFF	TGTGCCAGCAGTTACCTAGCGGTTACCAACACCGGGGAGCTGTTTTTT
.	TRBV9	17	TRBJ1-3	CASSVGLEHPSGNTIYF	TGTGCCAGCAGCGTAGGGTTAGAGCACCCGTCTGGAAACACCATATATTTT
.	TRBV30	12	TRBJ2-3	CAWSTVPDTQYF	TGTGCCTGGAGTACAGTCCCAGATACGCAGTATTTT
.	TRBV19	12	TRBJ2-1	CASSYLANEQFF	TGTGCCAGTAGTTACCTAGCAAATGAGCAGTTCTTC
.	TRBV7-2	14	TRBJ2-3	CASSLSTLTDTQYF	TGTGCCAGCAGCTTATCTACGTTAACAGATACGCAGTATTTT
.	TRBV18	15	TRBJ1-2	CASSPLPDGGEGYTF	TGTGCCAGCTCACCCCTTCCGGACGGGGGAGAAGGCTACACCTTC
.	TRBV7-2	17	TRBJ1-1	CASSLDFRGGPNTEAFF	TGTGCCAGCAGCTTAGATTTTAGGGGGGGCCCGAACACTGAAGCTTTCTTT
.	TRBV19	15	TRBJ2-1	CASSRGLQSYNEQFF	TGTGCCAGTAGTAGGGGACTGCAGTCCTACAATGAGCAGTTCTTC
.	TRBV14	13	TRBJ2-3	CASSKLGTDTQYF	TGTGCCAGCAGCAAGTTAGGCACAGATACGCAGTATTTT
TRBD1	TRBV5-5	14	TRBJ1-2	CASNLDGTAYGYTF	TGTGCCAGCAACCTCGACGGGACAGCTTATGGCTACACCTTC